A selection of T cell receptor beta chains follows, all from one sample in a study of cytomegalovirus exposure and HLA in healthy donors. Libraries were prepared by immunoSEQ multiplex PCR; TCRdb keeps only in-frame clonotypes and omits some of them. This sample has more than 95,000 clones; around 10% occur once, and the top ten carry less than 6%. What was sequenced was PBMCs. These receptors were collected from a middle-aged man in good health and CMV-seropositive. The CDR3 runs from the conserved cysteine through the conserved F or W. Fields, in order: J gene, V gene, CDR3 protein.

>TRBJ2-7|TRBV9
CASSVDHRVIYEQYF
>TRBJ2-7|TRBV28
CASSQGPLTYEQYF
>TRBJ2-3|TRBV2
CASSGEGVGTDTQYF
>TRBJ2-7|TRBV28
CATGGSSYEQYF
>TRBJ2-5|TRBV7-2
CASSFQGATETQYF
>TRBJ2-7|TRBV19
CASKRDRGTYEQYF
>TRBJ2-5|TRBV6-5
CASRHGRRETQYF
>TRBJ2-2|TRBV9
CASSSGLNTGELFF
>TRBJ2-5|TRBV6-1
CASTKTSGHFETQYF
>TRBJ2-1|TRBV20-1
CSADFNEQFF
>TRBJ2-7|TRBV9
CASSPGTVTYEQYF
>TRBJ1-4|TRBV29-1
CSVVRGGTNEKLFF
>TRBJ1-4|TRBV7-6
CASSRYARDRNEKLFF
>TRBJ1-2|TRBV5-1
CASSATGTGGGYTF
>TRBJ2-1|TRBV10-3
CAISEGVREGHRRQFF
>TRBJ2-3|TRBV28
CASNLGVGDTQYF
>TRBJ2-3|TRBV2
CASSRRGTDTQYF
>TRBJ2-7|TRBV27
CASSFFRDRGGEQYF
>TRBJ2-7|TRBV4-3
CASSLGAGAVNEQYF
>TRBJ1-1|TRBV7-3
CASILRTGETEAFF
>TRBJ1-5|TRBV15
CATSWTGSDQPQHF
>TRBJ2-7|TRBV5-4
CASSPPPGLASEQYF